These 2 T cell receptor beta chains originate from one sample sequenced in a study of Tregs in tolerant kidney transplant recipients. TCRdb's copy holds only in-frame clones and misses some; the assay was immunoSEQ multiplex PCR. The data contain 50,000 or so clones, roughly 89% of them singletons. Recipients received nonmyeloablative bone marrow transplants from related graft donors, with transient mixed chimerism. Sample: CD8+ T cells from blood (PBMCs), taken 12 months after the transplant. The receptors originated from a human patient who received a combined kidney and bone marrow transplant. Some T cells may be supplied by the graft donor.

This sequence joins TRBV12-5 and TRBJ2-2; D perhaps matches TRBD2 (6 bases). Per the germline V gene, CDR1 is LGHNT and CDR2 is FRNRAP. There are 11 residues in the CDR3. V gave up 7 bases and J gave up 10 bases, with 10 bases separating them. The CDR3 spells CASAGGPELFF. DNA of the CDR3: TGTGCTAGTGCCGGGGGTCCGGAGCTGTTTTTT. Based on the CDR3 plus reference TRBV12-5 and TRBJ2-2, the full variable domain is DARVTQTPRHKVTEMGQEVTMRCQPILGHNTVFWYRQTMMQGLELLAYFRNRAPLDDSGMPKDRFSAEMPDATLATLKIQPSEPRDSAVYFCASAGGPELFFGEGSRLTVL.

The chain has TRBV6-1 and TRBJ2-7, with 7 bases fitting TRBD1. The V segment lost 10 bases and the J segment 2 bases; nucleotides outside the gene matches: 5. The CDR3 runs to 12 residues. CDR1 and CDR2 from the germline V gene are MNHNS and SASEGT. CDR3 amino acids: CATWDSPYEQYF. In DNA, the CDR3 is TGTGCCACCTGGGACAGTCCCTACGAGCAGTACTTC.